Each of the 26 T cell receptor beta chains below was sequenced from the same sample in a study of blood T cells in healthy people across ages. PCR was performed a second time for about 7 to 12 cycles using a sample-barcoded 5' primer and a J-beta primer mix. TCRdb used MiXCR to reprocess the 5' RACE reads, holding one entry per CDR3 protein. This sample has about 1 million distinct CDR3 sequences; 45% occur once, and the top ten carry about 19%. The sequenced material came from blood. These receptors all come from a woman aged 55-69 years in good health.

V usage is TRBV11-2 and J usage is TRBJ2-7, with D possibly being TRBD1 (6 bases). The germline V gene has CDR1 SGHAT and CDR2 FQNNGV. Trimming took off 1 base at V and 0 bases at J, with 22 bases between the two ends. The CDR3 extends over 19 amino acids. CDR3: CASSLGKGQSRSPSYEQYF. The CDR3 nucleotides are TGTGCCAGCAGCTTAGGAAAAGGACAGTCCCGGTCCCCCTCCTACGAGCAGTACTTC.

This clonotype has at least ten counts. The J gene is TRBJ2-3, the V gene TRBV20-1, with 9 nucleotides matching TRBD2. The germline gives CDR1 DFQATT, CDR2 SNEGSKA (reference sequence). The V segment lost 0 bases and the J segment 2 bases; nucleotides outside the gene matches: 3. This CDR3 contains 15 residues. CDR3 bases: TGCAGTGCTAGAGATAGCGGGAGAGCCACAGATACGCAGTATTTT. As protein: CSARDSGRATDTQYF.

For this clonotype: This may come from a read error, since a much larger clone is one base off. As DNA, the CDR3 is TGCAGCGTTTTGGGCGCTGAAGCTTTCTTT. This gives the protein CSVLGAEAFF. The chain has TRBV29-1 and TRBJ1-1; D not certain. The V gene lost 5 bases and the J gene lost 6 bases, with 7 bases spanning the gap. Germline loops: CDR1 SQVTM, CDR2 ANQGSEA. The CDR3 has 10 residues.

V is TRBV20-1 and J is TRBJ2-3; 10 bases line up with TRBD2. The CDR3 covers 14 residues. V dropped 6 bases and J dropped 2; count of bases not matched to a gene: 5. CDR1 and CDR2 (germline): DFQATT, SNEGSKA (reference sequence). CDR3 sequence reads: CSAPTSGYTDTQYF. The CDR3 DNA reads TGCAGTGCCCCGACTAGCGGGTACACAGATACGCAGTATTTT.

The chain has TRBV2 and TRBJ2-5; D is unresolved. V was trimmed by 8 bases and J by 11 bases, leaving 24 bases between them. Germline assignment: CDR1 SNHLY and CDR2 FYNNEI. The CDR3 loop spans 14 amino acids. The CDR3 nucleotides read TGTGCCAGCTCTATTGGCGCGGCATACAATGAGCAGTACTTC. Amino acids: CASSIGAAYNEQYF.

The sample holds a few counts of this clonotype. The V and J genes are TRBV29-1 and TRBJ2-7; TRBD2 agrees at 8 bases. The V gene end was trimmed by 4 bases and the J gene end by 2 bases; junction bases not matched to a gene: 10. The CDR3 sequence is 15 residues long. The V gene's germline CDR1 is SQVTM and CDR2 ANQGSEA. This chain's CDR3 is CSVGPATAGAYEQYF. The CDR3 DNA sequence: TGCAGCGTTGGGCCGGCGACAGCGGGGGCCTACGAGCAGTACTTC.

This clonotype appeared a few times. The chain has TRBV24-1 and TRBJ2-3; 8 nucleotides agree with TRBD2. The ends lost 4 bases at V and 4 bases at J; junction bases unmatched: 3. This CDR3 is 14 amino acids long. The germline CDR1 and CDR2 sequences are KGHDR and SFDVKD. The CDR3 DNA reads as TGTGCCACCAGTGAAGCGGGGGCGGCAGATACGCAGTATTTT. Translated, it gives CATSEAGAADTQYF.

A few counts support this clonotype. V usage is TRBV20-1 and J usage is TRBJ2-7, with D uncertain. Trimming took off 5 bases at V and 1 base at J, with 15 bases between the two ends. The CDR3 consists of 14 residues. Germline V CDR1 and CDR2: DFQATT, SNEGSKA (reference sequence). CDR3 DNA: TGCAGTGCTTGGGCCCCAGGCCGGTCCTACGAGCAGTACTTC. Residues: CSAWAPGRSYEQYF.

The chain joins TRBV12-3 or TRBV12-4 to TRBJ2-1; TRBD2 agrees at 10 bases. Trimming at V came to 3 bases and at J to 13 bases, leaving 12 bases not matched to a gene. The CDR3 covers 15 residues. Here the CDR3 reads CASSLASGSGETQFF. In nucleotides, the CDR3 is TGTGCCAGCAGTTTGGCTAGCGGGAGTGGGGAGACCCAGTTCTTC.

The genes are TRBV29-1 and TRBJ2-5, with 7 positions matching TRBD2. V shed 6 bases, J shed 5 bases, and the junction held 12 bases outside the gene matches. In germline, CDR1 is SQVTM, CDR2 ANQGSEA. The CDR3 is made up of 14 amino acids. This CDR3 is CSVTGSSGRETQYF. The CDR3 nucleotides read TGCAGCGTCACGGGGTCTAGCGGTCGGGAGACCCAGTACTTC.

With respect to this clonotype: Its ends do not fully match the called genes, so a read error is possible. The chain joins TRBV6-5 to TRBJ2-1, with a possible D match to TRBD2 (5 bases). The CDR3 length is 15 residues. Germline CDR1 MNHEY, CDR2 SVGAGI. The CDR3 sequence is CTSSYSRRSGTEQFF. The CDR3 DNA follows: TGTACCAGCAGTTACTCGAGGCGGAGCGGCACTGAGCAGTTCTTC.

A few counts support this clonotype. J is TRBJ2-1 and V is TRBV5-1; D possibly corresponds to TRBD2 (7 bases). The germline V and J ends were trimmed by 0 bases and 6 bases, with 13 bases remaining between them. This CDR3 is 15 amino acids long. Germline CDR1 SGHRS, CDR2 YFSETQ. The CDR3 protein is CASSLVQGGFNEQFF. CDR3 nucleotides: TGCGCCAGCAGCTTGGTACAGGGAGGGTTCAATGAGCAGTTCTTC.

This clonotype came up many times. This chain joins TRBV28 and TRBJ2-3, with 9 bases fitting TRBD2. J lost 3 bases, V lost 5 bases, and 3 bases had no gene match. The germline gives CDR1 MDHEN, CDR2 SYDVKM. This CDR3 region has 14 residues. The CDR3 reads CASSGLAGTDTQYF. The CDR3 bases are TGTGCCAGCAGTGGGCTAGCGGGAACAGATACGCAGTATTTT.

J is TRBJ2-1 and V is TRBV2; 9 nucleotides agree with TRBD2. Matching the DNA end better, TRBJ2-7 makes the J call doubtful. This CDR3 is built from 15 residues. Per the germline V gene, CDR1 is SNHLY and CDR2 is FYNNEI. CDR3 loop: CASSDGGRAYNEQYF. In nucleotides, the CDR3 is TGTGCCAGCAGTGACGGCGGGAGGGCCTACAATGAGCAGTACTTC.

This clonotype turned up a few times. The rearrangement links TRBV29-1 to TRBJ2-1, with TRBD1 matching 9 bases. Trimming removed 6 bases from V and 2 bases from J; junction bases left unmatched: 5. Germline V gene lookup returns CDR1 SQVTM and CDR2 ANQGSEA. CDR3 length: 14 residues. The CDR3 protein is CSVEDRGAYNEQFF. The DNA for the CDR3 is TGCAGCGTAGAGGACAGGGGAGCCTACAATGAGCAGTTCTTC.

V gene TRBV12-5 combines with J gene TRBJ2-7; no reliable D call. Trimming stripped 5 bases from V and 3 bases from J, with 11 bases between. The germline V gene has CDR1 LGHNT and CDR2 FRNRAP. This CDR3 contains 13 residues. The CDR3 region is CASGRSGFYEQYF. CDR3 nucleotides: TGTGCTAGTGGTAGGTCTGGGTTCTACGAGCAGTACTTC.

This clonotype was detected a few times. The rearrangement uses TRBV12-3 or TRBV12-4 and TRBJ2-7; 11 bases align to TRBD2. This CDR3 has 14 residues. V was clipped by 1 base and J by 5 bases; unmatched bases: 1. Here the CDR3 reads CASSLVAGGDEQYF. The CDR3 nucleotides read TGTGCCAGCAGTTTAGTAGCGGGAGGGGACGAGCAGTACTTC.

This chain connects TRBV7-9 to TRBJ2-7; 8 bases are shared with TRBD1. The J segment lost 1 base and the V segment lost 1 base, leaving 12 bases of the junction unmatched. Per the germline V gene, CDR1 is SEHNR and CDR2 is FQNEAQ (reference sequence). This CDR3 comprises 18 residues. CDR3 sequence reads: CASSLGLGTGKLSYEQYF. The CDR3 DNA is TGTGCCAGCAGCTTAGGACTCGGGACAGGAAAGCTGTCCTACGAGCAGTACTTC. Supplemented by reference TRBV7-9 and TRBJ2-7, the full variable domain reads DTGVSQNPRHKITKRGQNVTFRCDPISEHNRLYWYRQTLGQGPEFLTYFQNEAQLEKSRLLSDRFSAERPKGSFSTLEIQRTEQGDSAMYLCASSLGLGTGKLSYEQYFGPGTRLTVT.

The chain is built from TRBV27 and TRBJ1-6; 7 bases match TRBD1. V was pared by 5 bases and J by 7 bases, with 2 bases of the junction left unmatched. The germline CDR1 and CDR2 sequences are MNHEY and SMNVEV (reference sequence). The CDR3 runs 13 residues. The CDR3 spells CASSMTGNSPLHF. The CDR3 DNA follows: TGTGCCAGCAGTATGACAGGGAATTCACCCCTCCACTTT.

This chain links TRBV6-6 with TRBJ2-3; 9 bases match TRBD1. The CDR3 has 14 residues. Germline CDR1 reads MNHNY; CDR2 reads SVGAGI (reference sequence). The trim removed 5 bases at V and 3 bases at J, leaving 3 bases unmatched. The CDR3 nucleotides are TGTGCCAGCAGTACAGGGGGCTTTACAGATACGCAGTATTTT. Its protein product is CASSTGGFTDTQYF.

This clonotype was recorded a few times. The chain links TRBV5-1 to TRBJ2-7; 9 nucleotides line up with TRBD1. The CDR3 spans 16 residues. The germline CDR1 and CDR2 sequences are SGHRS and YFSETQ. V lost 2 bases, J lost 7 bases, and 13 bases stayed unmatched. For the CDR3, the DNA is TGCGCCAGCAGCTTCGACCGGGGGACAGGGCGAGAGGAGCAGTACTTC. It codes for CASSFDRGTGREEQYF.

This clonotype was counted between two and nine times. The chain couples TRBV6-5 to TRBJ2-5, with D tentatively TRBD1 (5 bases). The DNA end is more similar to TRBJ2-7, so the J call may be wrong. The CDR3 runs to 13 residues. The germline CDR1 and CDR2 sequences are MNHEY and SVGAGI. For the CDR3, the DNA is TGTGCCAGCAGTTACCGGCAGGGCGGCGAGCAGTACTTC. This codes for CASSYRQGGEQYF.

This chain connects TRBV11-2 to TRBJ2-1; 14 bases line up with TRBD2. TRBJ2-7 explains the end of the DNA better; the J call may be wrong. Per the germline V gene, CDR1 is SGHAT and CDR2 is FQNNGV. The CDR3 loop spans 18 amino acids. The CDR3: CASSLGRLAGGSYNEQYF. In DNA, the CDR3 is TGTGCCAGCAGCTTAGGACGACTAGCGGGAGGGTCCTACAATGAGCAGTACTTC.

This clonotype was counted between two and nine times. The rearrangement links TRBV20-1 to TRBJ1-1, with unresolved D. The CDR3 runs to 13 residues. V was pared by 5 bases and J by 1 base, with 11 bases between. Per the germline V gene, CDR1 is DFQATT and CDR2 is SNEGSKA (reference sequence). The CDR3 loop is CSAQRVGNTEAFF. In DNA, the CDR3 is TGCAGTGCTCAGAGGGTAGGGAACACTGAAGCTTTCTTT.

The V call is TRBV7-9, the J call TRBJ2-3; TRBD1 agrees at 9 bases. This CDR3 region has 15 residues. V was clipped by 7 bases and J by 5 bases; unmatched bases: 10. Germline lookup yields CDR1 SEHNR and CDR2 FQNEAQ (reference sequence). The CDR3 sequence: CASTFGQGRKDTQYF. CDR3 DNA sequence: TGTGCCAGCACCTTTGGACAGGGGCGAAAAGATACGCAGTATTTT.

Worth noting for this clonotype: This may come from a read error, since a much larger clone is one base off. The rearrangement joins TRBV20-1 to TRBJ2-7, with 8 bases matching TRBD2. The CDR3 loop spans 14 amino acids. Germline V CDR1 and CDR2: DFQATT, SNEGSKA (reference sequence). J was trimmed by 8 bases and V by 0 bases; bases with no gene match: 9. The CDR3 DNA is TGCAGTGCTAGAGATCCAAGCGGGAGTGGCAAGCAGTACTTC. Its translation: CSARDPSGSGKQYF.